These 10 T cell receptor beta chains were sequenced from one sample in a study of blood T cell repertoires in COVID-19. The table came from immunoSEQ multiplex PCR; TCRdb's copy has only in-frame clones and leaves some out. The data contain under 250,000 clones, 80% to 90% of them seen just once; the ten biggest clones take up more than 3%. The sequencing input was PBMCs or T cells enriched from blood (not recorded which). These receptors all stem from a woman aged 18-30 years in a cohort exposed to, infected with or recovered from COVID-19 (not recorded which).

The J gene is TRBJ1-1, the V gene TRBV27; 9 nucleotides match TRBD1. Germline CDR1 and CDR2: MNHEY and SMNVEV (reference sequence). The CDR3 has 14 amino acids. J lost 4 bases, V lost 7 bases, and 7 bases had no gene match. The CDR3 nucleotides read TGTGCCAGCAAATACGGGACAGGGCGCACTGAAGCTTTCTTT. It translates to CASKYGTGRTEAFF.

The V and J genes are TRBV7-6 and TRBJ1-4; 7 nucleotides agree with TRBD1. Losses at the gene ends were 7 bases for V and 5 bases for J; bases not matched to a gene: 7. The CDR3 covers 14 residues. Germline V gene sequence: CDR1 SGHVS, CDR2 FNYEAQ. CDR3 in DNA: TGTGCCAGCACCGGGACAGCAGTAAATGAAAAACTGTTTTTT. Its translation: CASTGTAVNEKLFF.

The chain recombines TRBV28 with TRBJ2-7; no clear D. Germline V gene sequence: CDR1 MDHEN, CDR2 SYDVKM. The CDR3 has 13 residues. Trimming pared 2 bases from V and 2 bases from J, leaving 7 bases between. CDR3 sequence: CASSLTATYEQYF. The CDR3 bases are TGTGCCAGCAGTTTAACAGCTACCTACGAGCAGTACTTC.

This clone occurred once. In DNA, the CDR3 is TGTGCCACCAGCAGAGATGTGACTAGCGGTTACAATGAGCAGTTCTTC. Amino acids: CATSRDVTSGYNEQFF. V usage is TRBV15 and J usage is TRBJ2-1; 9 bases match TRBD2. With V trimmed by 0 bases and J by 4 bases, 4 bases remained unmatched. CDR3 length: 16 residues. Germline assignment: CDR1 LNHNV and CDR2 YYDKDF (reference sequence).

As for this clone: This specimen includes other DNA sequences encoding the same CDR3. This chain connects TRBV28 to TRBJ1-3, with 7 positions matching TRBD1. CDR3 size: 14 residues. The V and J ends lost 6 bases and 1 base, in that order; junction bases with no gene match: 3. Germline V CDR1 and CDR2: MDHEN, SYDVKM. CDR3 in amino acids: CASSSTGSGNTIYF. CDR3 sequence (DNA): TGTGCCAGCAGCTCGACAGGGTCTGGAAACACCATATATTTT.

V gene TRBV24-1 combines with J gene TRBJ1-2; the match to TRBD1 covers 8 bases. J was trimmed by 5 bases and V by 9 bases; bases with no gene match: 10. The CDR3 is 14 residues long. The germline gives CDR1 KGHDR, CDR2 SFDVKD. CDR3 DNA: TGTGCCACCGTTGGGGACAGGATCTTTTATGGCTACACCTTC. Amino acid sequence: CATVGDRIFYGYTF.

J is TRBJ2-7 and V is TRBV29-1; possibly TRBD1 for D (6 bases). Germline V CDR1 and CDR2: SQVTM, ANQGSEA. This CDR3 contains 14 residues. CDR3 in amino acids: CRRLNRVDSYEQYF. For the CDR3, the DNA is TGCAGAAGGTTGAACAGGGTGGACTCCTACGAGCAGTACTTC.

This clone has a handful of counts. The gene calls are TRBV27 and TRBJ1-1; TRBD1 is a possible D gene (6 bases). The length of the CDR3 is 15 residues. The germline V gene has CDR1 MNHEY and CDR2 SMNVEV (reference sequence). Trimming removed 2 bases at V and 1 base at J, with 11 bases between. In DNA, the CDR3 is TGTGCCAGCAGTTTAAGGAGGACAGAGAACACTGAAGCTTTCTTT. Translation gives CASSLRRTENTEAFF.

The V call is TRBV10-2, the J call TRBJ2-7; D possibly corresponds to TRBD2 (5 bases). The germline V gene has CDR1 WSHSY and CDR2 SAAADI. The CDR3 extends over 14 amino acids. Trimming took off 5 bases at V and 6 bases at J, with 17 bases between the two ends. The CDR3, as DNA: TGCGCCAGCAGTCCGGGAAACAGAGCTATCGAGCAGTACTTC. This codes for CASSPGNRAIEQYF.

The chain is built from TRBV2 and TRBJ1-4; 10 positions match TRBD1. Trimming at V came to 1 base and at J to 8 bases, leaving 1 base not matched to a gene. Germline V gene sequence: CDR1 SNHLY, CDR2 FYNNEI. The CDR3 is 14 amino acids. For the CDR3, the DNA is TGTGCCAGCAGTGAAGTGGACAGGGGGGAAAAACTGTTTTTT. It translates to CASSEVDRGEKLFF.